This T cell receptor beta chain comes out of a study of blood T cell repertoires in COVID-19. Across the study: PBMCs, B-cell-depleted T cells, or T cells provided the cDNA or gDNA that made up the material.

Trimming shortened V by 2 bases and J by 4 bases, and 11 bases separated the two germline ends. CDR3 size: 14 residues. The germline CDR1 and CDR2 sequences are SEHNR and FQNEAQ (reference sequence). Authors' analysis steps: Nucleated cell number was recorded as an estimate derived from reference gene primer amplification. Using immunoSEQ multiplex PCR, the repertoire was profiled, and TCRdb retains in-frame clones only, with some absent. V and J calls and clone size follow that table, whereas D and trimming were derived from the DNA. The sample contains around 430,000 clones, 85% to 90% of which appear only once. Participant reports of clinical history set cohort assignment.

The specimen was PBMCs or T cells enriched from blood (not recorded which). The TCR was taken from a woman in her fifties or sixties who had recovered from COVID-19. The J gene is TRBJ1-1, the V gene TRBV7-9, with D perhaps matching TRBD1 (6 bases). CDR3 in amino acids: CASSLQGTVTEAFF. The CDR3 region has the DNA TGTGCCAGCAGCTTACAGGGGACGGTCACTGAAGCTTTCTTT.